These 21 T cell receptor beta chains were all obtained from the same sample, sequenced in a study of cytomegalovirus exposure and HLA in healthy donors (dated by TCRdb to about 2017). Library preparation was by the immunoSEQ multiplex PCR assay. For the multiplex PCR, a mixture combining 60 forward primers for TCR Vbeta segments and 13 reverse primers for TCR Jbeta segments was used. What TCRdb holds here is the immuneACCESS table cut down to in-frame rearrangements. Part of the clones is not present; checked against another copy, under half of the missing clones reflect an unresolved V gene, and the others are unexplained. The sample includes roughly 180,000 clones, with 80% to 90% observed a single time. The leading ten clones occupy 0.77% of the sample. The sequenced sample consisted of PBMCs. Source of these receptors: a young woman in good health and CMV-seronegative.

V usage is TRBV7-2 and J usage is TRBJ1-2; no reliable D call. CDR1 is SGHTA and CDR2 is FQGNSA in the germline V gene. The CDR3 is 12 residues long. V was shortened by 4 bases and J by 6 bases, with 9 bases between the two germline ends. Here the CDR3 reads CASSSVSDGYTF. Here the CDR3 DNA reads TGTGCCAGCAGCTCCGTATCAGATGGCTACACCTTC.

Written as DNA, the CDR3 is TGTGCCAGCAGCTTAGGGGCTAGCGGATATTACACAGATACGCAGTATTTT. Translated: CASSLGASGYYTDTQYF. The chain joins TRBV7-2 to TRBJ2-3, with 7 bases lining up with TRBD2. The CDR3 spans 17 residues. J was trimmed by 2 bases and V by 1 base; bases with no gene match: 9. The germline V gene has CDR1 SGHTA and CDR2 FQGNSA.

This chain joins TRBV7-8 and TRBJ2-1, with 7 bases that match TRBD2. Per germline, CDR1 SGHVS and CDR2 FQNEAQ. V lost 1 base, J lost 3 bases, and 18 bases stayed unmatched. CDR3 length: 20 residues. The CDR3 region has the DNA TGTGCCAGCAGCTTAGGTATTCCATTGGCTCCTAGCGGAATCTACAATGAGCAGTTCTTC. The encoded protein is CASSLGIPLAPSGIYNEQFF.

V gene TRBV7-9 combines with J gene TRBJ2-1; 8 positions agree with TRBD2. With V trimmed by 7 bases and J by 9 bases, 17 bases remained unmatched. Germline lookup yields CDR1 SEHNR and CDR2 FQNEAQ (reference sequence). The CDR3 contains 16 residues. CDR3 in amino acids: CASTRRPGLDSGEQFF. The DNA for the CDR3 is TGTGCCAGCACGAGAAGGCCGGGACTAGATTCGGGTGAGCAGTTCTTC.

This chain uses TRBV30 with TRBJ2-7; no clear D. Between the trimmed V and J ends, which lost 0 bases and 3 bases, there was a span of 18 bases. The germline V gene encodes CDR1 GTSNPN and CDR2 SVGIG (reference sequence). The CDR3 length is 16 residues. This chain's CDR3 is CAWSVTFLAENYEQYF. The DNA of the CDR3 is TGTGCCTGGAGTGTTACGTTTTTAGCCGAGAACTACGAGCAGTACTTC.

The chain has TRBV30 and TRBJ1-2; D gene uncertain. Per the germline V gene, CDR1 is GTSNPN and CDR2 is SVGIG (reference sequence). Trimming cost V 3 bases and J 2 bases, with 10 bases left between them. The CDR3 sequence is 13 residues long. This CDR3 reads CAWSPSRNYGYTF. DNA of the CDR3: TGTGCCTGGAGCCCGAGCCGCAACTATGGCTACACCTTC.

The chain links TRBV7-2 to TRBJ1-6, with D perhaps TRBD1 (6 bases). The CDR3 is 13 residues long. CDR1 is SGHTA, CDR2 FQGNSA, per germline. The germline V and J ends were trimmed by 6 bases and 11 bases, with 14 bases remaining between them. The CDR3 region has the DNA TGTGCCAGCAGAACAGGGCCAGGAGCACCCCTCCACTTT. Residues: CASRTGPGAPLHF.

This chain joins TRBV28 and TRBJ2-5; D is perhaps TRBD1 (6 bases). V was trimmed by 8 bases and J by 2 bases, leaving 15 bases between them. The CDR3 has 14 amino acids. Germline lookup yields CDR1 MDHEN and CDR2 SYDVKM. The CDR3 DNA is TGTGCCAGCCTTAGATTGACAGGACAAGAGACCCAGTACTTC. Translating gives CASLRLTGQETQYF.

The chain has TRBV5-1 and TRBJ2-7; 7 bases are shared with TRBD2. The CDR3 is 14 amino acids. Germline CDR1 reads SGHRS; CDR2 reads YFSETQ. The V gene end was trimmed by 0 bases and the J gene end by 5 bases; junction bases not matched to a gene: 5. Here the CDR3 reads CASSLAGLVHEQYF. The CDR3 nucleotides are TGCGCCAGCAGCTTGGCCGGACTAGTCCACGAGCAGTACTTC.

The table lists this clone with a count of one. The rearrangement links TRBV28 to TRBJ1-3, with 12 bases identical to TRBD1. Germline trimming cut 3 bases from V and 4 bases from J; bases unmatched to any gene: 1. The length of the CDR3 is 15 residues. Germline CDR1 reads MDHEN; CDR2 reads SYDVKM. CDR3 sequence reads: CASSLGQGAGNTIYF. The CDR3 DNA follows: TGTGCCAGCAGTTTGGGACAGGGGGCAGGAAACACCATATATTTT.

This sequence joins TRBV18 and TRBJ2-5, with TRBD2 matching over 7 bases. Germline V gives CDR1 KGHSH, CDR2 LQKENI. CDR3 size: 14 residues. V was pared by 2 bases and J by 5 bases, with 5 bases of the junction left unmatched. DNA for the CDR3: TGTGCCAGCTCACCATCTCGGGGAGGGGAGACCCAGTACTTC. Translation gives CASSPSRGGETQYF.

V is TRBV4-3 and J is TRBJ2-1; 11 nucleotides agree with TRBD2. CDR3 size: 16 residues. Germline V gene data show CDR1 as LGHNA and CDR2 as YSLEER. The V segment lost 5 bases and the J segment 8 bases; nucleotides outside the gene matches: 11. The CDR3 protein is CASSDTSGSRGDEQFF. CDR3 bases: TGCGCCAGCAGCGATACTAGCGGGAGTCGGGGCGATGAGCAGTTCTTC.

This sequence joins TRBV14 and TRBJ2-3, with 10 bases fitting TRBD2. The ends lost 4 bases at V and 5 bases at J; junction bases unmatched: 12. Germline-derived CDR1 and CDR2 are SGHDN and FVKESK. The CDR3 runs to 17 residues. The CDR3 sequence is CASSPYWASGRRDTQYF. The CDR3 coding sequence is TGTGCCAGCAGCCCCTATTGGGCTAGCGGGAGACGAGATACGCAGTATTTT.

This sequence joins TRBV5-5 and TRBJ1-1, with D possibly matching TRBD1 (6 bases). Trimming removed 2 bases from V and 1 base from J, with 15 bases in between. The CDR3 is 16 amino acids. Looked up from germline, CDR1 is SGHKS and CDR2 is YYEKEE (reference sequence). Here the CDR3 DNA reads TGTGCCAGCAGCTTCAGGTGGCCGGGACAGAACACTGAAGCTTTCTTT. This gives the protein CASSFRWPGQNTEAFF. Using reference TRBV5-5 and TRBJ1-1 for the parts outside the CDR3, the full variable domain is DAGVTQSPTHLIKTRGQQVTLRCSPISGHKSVSWYQQVLGQGPQFIFQYYEKEERGRGNFPDRFSARQFPNYSSELNVNALLLGDSALYLCASSFRWPGQNTEAFFGQGTRLTVV.

This chain links TRBV5-1 with TRBJ2-1, with TRBD2 identical over 15 bases. The germline gives CDR1 SGHRS, CDR2 YFSETQ. Losses at the gene ends were 4 bases for V and 5 bases for J; bases not matched to a gene: 4. The CDR3 has 16 amino acids. The CDR3 reads CASSPGLAGGHNEQFF. CDR3 bases: TGCGCCAGCAGCCCAGGACTAGCGGGAGGGCACAATGAGCAGTTCTTC.

The CDR3 spells CASTPDPRDRGCYEQYF. The CDR3 DNA reads as TGTGCCAGCACCCCTGATCCTCGGGACAGGGGTTGCTACGAGCAGTACTTC. The rearrangement links TRBV21-1 to TRBJ2-7; TRBD1, as called in the table, went unchecked against the DNA. TRBV21-1 is a documented pseudogene. CDR3 length equals 17 residues.

The V gene is TRBV20-1, the J gene TRBJ1-1; D remains unclear. The CDR3 has 11 amino acids. The germline CDR1 and CDR2 sequences are DFQATT and SNEGSKA (reference sequence). Between the trimmed V and J ends, which lost 6 bases and 6 bases, there was a span of 11 bases. DNA of the CDR3: TGCAGTGCAGCTCCCGTGGCTGAAGCTTTCTTT. Protein product: CSAAPVAEAFF.

The chain employs TRBV11-3 and TRBJ1-1; TRBD1 is a possible D gene (5 bases). Deletions cut 3 bases from V and 0 bases from J, with 8 bases between. Germline CDR1 reads SGHNT; CDR2 reads YENEEA. The CDR3 has 14 residues. Here the CDR3 reads CASSLQGMNTEAFF. In DNA, the CDR3 is TGTGCCAGCAGCTTGCAGGGAATGAACACTGAAGCTTTCTTT.

Only one count was recorded for this clone. The V and J genes are TRBV9 and TRBJ2-7, with TRBD1 matching 7 bases. The length of the CDR3 is 14 residues. With 4 bases clipped from V and 3 bases from J, the junction kept 7 bases outside the gene matches. CDR1 SGDLS and CDR2 YYNGEE come from the germline V gene. CDR3 coding DNA: TGTGCCAGCAGCCCGAACTACAGGGGCTACGAGCAGTACTTC. Translation gives CASSPNYRGYEQYF.

The chain has TRBV11-3 and TRBJ2-5, with 8 nucleotides matching TRBD2. Germline V lookup: CDR1 SGHNT, CDR2 YENEEA. The length of the CDR3 is 16 residues. Germline trimming cut 3 bases from V and 4 bases from J; bases unmatched to any gene: 10. Written as DNA, the CDR3 is TGTGCCAGCAGCTTTTCCGGGACGGGGGGGCCAGAGACCCAGTACTTC. Translated, it gives CASSFSGTGGPETQYF.

The genes are TRBV6-6 and TRBJ1-1, with no clear D. V lost 0 bases and J lost 4, with 6 bases in between. Looked up from germline, CDR1 is MNHNY and CDR2 is SVGAGI (reference sequence). CDR3 length: 13 residues. This CDR3 reads CASSYSRSTEAFF. CDR3 nucleotide sequence: TGTGCCAGCAGTTACTCGAGAAGCACTGAAGCTTTCTTT.